This record looks at one T cell receptor (beta chain) sequence and its context. There is no known antigen for this receptor. There are no base qualities to consult, and no much larger clone falls within one base. The immunoSEQ Assay, a bias-controlled multiplex PCR, was used to amplify TCRbeta CDR3 regions from genomic DNA. As for the original processing: The number of nucleated cells in each sample was estimated from the amplification of reference gene primers within the assay. To quantify the absolute abundance of each unique TCRbeta CDR3 rearrangement, sequence reads were collapsed and filtered. For each sample, productive Simpson clonality was calculated as the square root of Simpson's diversity index across productive rearrangements. TCRdb stores this immuneACCESS table with in-frame sequences only. Part of the clones is absent; in the studies checked, under half of the shortfall reflects unresolved V genes, and no reason is known for the rest. The V and J calls and clone size are taken from that table; D and trimming were inferred from the DNA. Within this sample are 500,000 to 600,000 clones, with roughly 89% of them counted one time only. The ten largest account for under 8.5% of the sample.

Trimming costs V 0 bases and J 4 bases, and their ends lie 7 bases apart. CDR1 and CDR2 (SGHAT, FQDESV) derive from the germline V gene (reference sequence). The CDR3 measures 14 amino acids from cysteine to phenylalanine. Just CDR3 DNA is preserved here, 42 bases in frame from base 1. One collaborating source in Seattle enrolled patients during active infection and followed them longitudinally through the course of disease. Whole blood was collected in K2EDTA tubes by collaborating institutions according to the institutions' own protocols. For TCRbeta analysis, collaborators shipped samples in one of three forms: frozen whole blood, isolated PBMCs, or DNA extracted from either of those sample types. The sample belongs to a study of blood T cell repertoires in COVID-19 (dated by TCRdb to 2020 to 2022). Background on the whole study: Samples covering the acute and convalescent phases of COVID-19 were provided by collaborators in the United States, Italy and Spain. The material from the prospective study consisted of cDNA or gDNA derived from T cells, B-cell-depleted T cells, or PBMCs. Subjects who had been exposed to COVID-19, were actively infected with it, or had recovered from it provided the deeply sampled blood TCRbeta repertoires that made up the dataset. The repertoires were released in a freely available public database intended as a resource for research on the immune response to SARS-CoV-2. The samples were drawn from the first 160 participants of the ongoing ImmuneRACE study and from 1,254 subjects provided by 6 global collaborators. The sample metadata nearly always contained a de-identified subject ID, COVID-19 status, age in years and sex. HLA class I and class II types, where available, came from metadata supplied by the sample provider rather than from assay-based typing.

The full study reports these points: How much clinical and demographic metadata was included differed by source and by participant, and the metadata was provided uncurated.

This TCR came from a woman aged 45 to 65 with COVID-19, enrolled during active disease. The V and J genes are TRBV11-1 and TRBJ2-1, with the D segment identity uncertain. Source material: peripheral blood. The DNA is TGTGCCAGCAGCTTAGCGAGAAAGTACAATGAGCAGTTCTTC. Translated, this is CASSLARKYNEQFF.